Listed below are T cell receptor beta chains from one sample, sequenced in a study of cytomegalovirus exposure and HLA in healthy donors. The assay was immunoSEQ multiplex PCR, and TCRdb's table has in-frame clones only and misses some. The repertoire consists of 100,000 to 150,000 clones, with 75% to 85% occurring once and the leading ten covering just under 2%. Sequenced material: PBMCs. The source is a man aged 50 to 59 in good health and CMV-seronegative. CDR3s include the opening cysteine and the closing phenylalanine or tryptophan. A D gene is named only where the DNA matches it firmly. Expanded clones get a size class; other rows say once, few or many, or leave the size out.

>TRBJ2-1|TRBD1|TRBV5-4|-
TGTGCCAGCAGCTGGGGACAGGGTTTTCAGAATGAGCAGTTCTTC
CASSWGQGFQNEQFF
>TRBJ1-3|-|TRBV6-5|-
TGTGCCAGCAGTTCTGCGCGAAACACCATATATTTT
CASSSARNTIYF
>TRBJ2-5|-|TRBV27|-
TGTGCCAGCAGTTTAACAGGGTCAGCCCAGTACTTC
CASSLTGSAQYF
>TRBJ2-1|-|TRBV5-1|-
TGCGCCAGCAGCTTGGTGGCGGGCCCAGACAATGAGCAGTTCTTC
CASSLVAGPDNEQFF
>TRBJ1-6|-|TRBV15|-
TGTGCCACCAGCAGAGATCCAGGGAATAATTCACCCCTCCACTTT
CATSRDPGNNSPLHF
>TRBJ1-4|-|TRBV19|-
TGTGCCAGTAGTATGTCAGGCCACAATGAAAAACTGTTTTTT
CASSMSGHNEKLFF
>TRBJ1-5|TRBD1|TRBV6-6|-
TGTGCCAGCAGTTACCCGACCGGGACAGGGGCCCAGCCCCAGCATTTT
CASSYPTGTGAQPQHF
>TRBJ1-2|TRBD1|TRBV9|-
TGTGCCAGCAGCTCCAACCGACAGGGACACTATGGCTACACCTTC
CASSSNRQGHYGYTF
>TRBJ1-3|-|TRBV6-1|once
TGTGCCAGCAGTGAAGCGGGGCAAGAGTCGTACACCATATATTTT
CASSEAGQESYTIYF
>TRBJ1-4|-|TRBV5-1|-
TGCGCCAGCAGCCAATCAACAGGGTACGGAGAAAAACTGTTTTTT
CASSQSTGYGEKLFF
>TRBJ1-1|-|TRBV11-2|-
TGTGCCAGCAGCCCAGTTTGGCGGGGGGTTGAAGCTTTCTTT
CASSPVWRGVEAFF
>TRBJ2-3|TRBD2|TRBV2|once
TGTGCCAGCAGGCTAAACACGGGGGGGTCTAGCACAGATACGCAGTATTTT
CASRLNTGGSSTDTQYF
>TRBJ1-6|-|TRBV2|-
TGTGCCAGCCAGGACAGCGTAAATTCACCCCTCCACTTT
CASQDSVNSPLHF
>TRBJ2-6|TRBD1|TRBV11-2|-
TGTGCCAGTTGGGACAGGGGGTCTGGGGCCAACGTCCTGACTTTC
CASWDRGSGANVLTF
>TRBJ1-3|-|TRBV18|-
TGTGCCAGCTCACCGCGCGGGGCCATATATTTT
CASSPRGAIYF
>TRBJ2-5|-|TRBV5-1|-
TGCGCCAGCAGCGCTGGGGCAGGGGAGACCCAGTACTTC
CASSAGAGETQYF
>TRBJ1-5|TRBD1|TRBV23-1|-
TGCGCCAGCATCAACGAGGGACAGGGGGTGGGTCAGCCCCAGCATTTT
CASINEGQGVGQPQHF
>TRBJ1-3|-|TRBV6-1|-
TGTGCCAGCAGTGAAGGTCCTTCCGGCGGTCTCAACACCATATATTTT
CASSEGPSGGLNTIYF
>TRBJ1-5|-|TRBV2|-
TGTGCCAGCAGTGATACCAGGGGCTTTGGTCAGCCCCAGCATTTT
CASSDTRGFGQPQHF
>TRBJ2-3|-|TRBV4-2|-
TGTGCCAGCCGGGGGGCGAGCACAGATACGCAGTATTTT
CASRGASTDTQYF
>TRBJ1-2|TRBD1|TRBV7-9|-
TGTGCCAGCAGCCGGGACAGGGGGACGCCGGGATATGGCTACACCTTC
CASSRDRGTPGYGYTF
>TRBJ1-1|-|TRBV19|-
TGTGCCAGTAGTATATCGGTCCGTGAAGCTTTCTTT
CASSISVREAFF
>TRBJ2-3|-|TRBV7-2|-
TGTGCCAGCAGCTGGCCGTTCAGCACAGATACGCAGTATTTT
CASSWPFSTDTQYF
>TRBJ1-4|-|TRBV30|once
TGTGCCTGGAGTGTAGGAGGCCGGAATGAAAAACTGTTTTTT
CAWSVGGRNEKLFF
>TRBJ2-5|-|TRBV5-6|-
TGTGCCAGCAGCCCCGACCGGGAAGAGACCCAGTACTTC
CASSPDREETQYF
>TRBJ2-3|TRBD1|TRBV5-4|-
TGTGCCAGCAGCCCGGACAGGGGGCTAGATACGCAGTATTTT
CASSPDRGLDTQYF
>TRBJ1-1|-|TRBV19|-
TGTGCCAGTTTTGGCAACAGGGATCGCCTGAACACTGAAGCTTTCTTT
CASFGNRDRLNTEAFF
>TRBJ1-1|-|TRBV5-4|-
TGTGCCAGCAGCTTGGTCGGGGGGGACACTGAAGCTTTCTTT
CASSLVGGDTEAFF
>TRBJ2-1|-|TRBV21-1|few
TGTGCCAGCAGCACGGCCGTACTATCCAATGAGCAGTTCTTC
CASSTAVLSNEQFF
>TRBJ2-2|TRBD1|TRBV6-5|few
TGTGCCAGCAGCTCCGGGACAGGGGGCACCGGGGAGCTGTTTTTT
CASSSGTGGTGELFF
>TRBJ2-7|TRBD1|TRBV6-4|few
TGTGCCAGCAGTGGAGACAGGGCGGGTCCCTACGAGCAGTACTTC
CASSGDRAGPYEQYF
>TRBJ1-5|-|TRBV9|-
TGTGCCAGCAGCACCCAGGGGAATCAGCCCCAGCATTTT
CASSTQGNQPQHF
>TRBJ2-1|TRBD2|TRBV11-2|-
TGTGCCAGCAGCTTAGATAGGGCGGGGGTCAATGAGCAGTTCTTC
CASSLDRAGVNEQFF
>TRBJ1-1|-|TRBV11-2|-
TGTGCCAGCAGCATAGGATTGAGGAAAACTTGGGTTGAAGCTTTCTTT
CASSIGLRKTWVEAFF
>TRBJ1-2|TRBD1|TRBV7-6|-
TGTGCCAGCAGCCCCGGCGTTTGGGACAGGGGGATCTATGGCTACACCTTC
CASSPGVWDRGIYGYTF
>TRBJ1-2|-|TRBV30|once
TGTGCCTGGAGTGACGGGGTTACCTATGGCTACACCTTC
CAWSDGVTYGYTF